This entry describes one T cell receptor (beta chain). Its target antigen remains unknown. One base away there is no much larger clone; base qualities are not given. The sample has other DNA sequences that encode this CDR3 too. The entry originates in a study of blood T cell repertoires in COVID-19 (TCRdb year 2020). About the study as a whole: The collaborator samples originated in the United States, Italy and Spain and spanned the acute and convalescent phases of COVID-19. The samples were drawn from the first 160 participants of the ongoing ImmuneRACE study and from 1,254 subjects provided by 6 global collaborators. HLA class I and class II types, where available, came from metadata supplied by the sample provider rather than from assay-based typing. The sample metadata nearly always contained a de-identified subject ID, COVID-19 status, age in years and sex. The repertoires were made available in a free public database intended to serve as a resource for research on the immune response to SARS-CoV-2. The material from the prospective study consisted of cDNA or gDNA derived from T cells, B-cell-depleted T cells, or PBMCs. The dataset comprised deeply sampled blood TCRbeta repertoires from subjects exposed to, actively infected with, or recovered from COVID-19.

Whole blood was collected in K2EDTA tubes by collaborating institutions according to the institutions' own protocols. For TCRbeta analysis, collaborators shipped samples as frozen whole blood, isolated PBMCs, or DNA extracted from either of those sample types. Its CDR3 holds 15 amino acids, cysteine through phenylalanine. Kept here is only the CDR3 DNA, which spans 45 bases and is read in frame from base 1. Trimming accounts for 3 bases at V and 0 bases at J, while the number of junction bases matched to no gene is 3. The germline V gene provides CDR1 MNHNS and CDR2 SASEGT. TCRbeta CDR3 regions were amplified from genomic DNA by means of the immunoSEQ Assay, a bias-controlled multiplex PCR. As for how the authors treated the data: The number of nucleated cells in each sample was estimated from the amplification of reference gene primers within the assay. To quantify the absolute abundance of each unique TCRbeta CDR3 rearrangement, sequence reads were collapsed and filtered. For each sample, productive Simpson clonality was calculated as the square root of Simpson's diversity index over productive rearrangements. Not all clones reach the TCRdb copy of this immuneACCESS table, which keeps in-frame sequences only. Checked studies attribute under half of the gap to unresolved V genes and leave the rest unexplained. V, J and clone size are taken as reported in that table, and D and trimming were inferred from the DNA itself. The sample yields about 270,000 clones; 82% were counted once. The ten largest make up roughly 3.1% of the sample.

Here is what the overall study found, with its caveats: How much clinical and demographic metadata was included differed by source and by participant, and the metadata was provided uncurated.

The rearrangement combines TRBV6-1 with TRBJ2-7; 9 junctional bases match TRBD2. Input material: peripheral blood. This clonotype originated in a woman aged 18-29 years with acute or convalescent COVID-19. The encoded CDR3 is CASSEETSGSYEQYF. The DNA reads as follows: TGTGCCAGCAGTGAGGAGACTAGCGGCTCCTACGAGCAGTACTTC.